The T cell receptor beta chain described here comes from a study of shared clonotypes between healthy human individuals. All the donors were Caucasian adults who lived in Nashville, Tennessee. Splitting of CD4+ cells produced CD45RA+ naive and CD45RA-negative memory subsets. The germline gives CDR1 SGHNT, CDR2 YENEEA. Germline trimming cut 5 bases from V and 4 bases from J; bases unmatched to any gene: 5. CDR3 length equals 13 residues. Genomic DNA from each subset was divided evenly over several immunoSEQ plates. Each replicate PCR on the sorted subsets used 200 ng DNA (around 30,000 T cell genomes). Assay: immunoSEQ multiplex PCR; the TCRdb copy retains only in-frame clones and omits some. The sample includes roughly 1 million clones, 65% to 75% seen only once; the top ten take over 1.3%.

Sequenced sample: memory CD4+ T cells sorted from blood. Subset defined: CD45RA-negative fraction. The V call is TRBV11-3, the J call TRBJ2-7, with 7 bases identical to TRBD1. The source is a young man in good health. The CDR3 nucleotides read TGTGCCAGCAGCCCCCGACAGGGTTACGAGCAGTACTTC. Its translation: CASSPRQGYEQYF. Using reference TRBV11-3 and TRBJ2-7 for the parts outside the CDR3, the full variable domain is EAGVVQSPRYKIIEKKQPVAFWCNPISGHNTLYWYLQNLGQGPELLIRYENEEAVDDSQLPKDRFSAERLKGVDSTLKIQPAELGDSAVYLCASSPRQGYEQYFGPGTRLTVT.